This T cell receptor (beta chain) was sequenced in a study of blood T cells in healthy people across ages (dated by TCRdb to between 2014 and 2017). Background for the entire study: In model experiments, roughly one uniquely barcoded TCR beta cDNA molecule per two T cells was captured by template switching. Using deep sequencing normalized with unique cDNA molecular identifiers, the study measured how TCR beta repertoire diversity changes with age. The donors were divided into four age groups: young (average around 17 years), middle-aged (about 40), aged (about 60) and long-lived (roughly 86). Donors of different ages were randomly distributed across sequencing lanes to avoid experimental bias. Two additional independent replicas of 1 million unique cDNA reads from the same blood draw were analyzed for two donors (one aged 18 to 30 and one aged 80 or older).

General study outcomes and caveats: Donor CMV infection status was unknown, potentially confounding age-related changes in expanded clonotypes. As age increased, observed TCR beta diversity per million T cells dropped in a roughly linear way, and a significant reduction was already evident by age about 40. The long-lived group showed more naive CD4+ T cells, fewer expanded clones and increased TCR diversity than the aged group, suggesting age selection. Since profiling was done on bulk unsorted PBMCs, naive and antigen-experienced compartments could not be conclusively compared. Observed TCR beta diversity correlated strongly with the percentage of naive T cells measured by flow cytometry. Estimates of total diversity based on one million sequenced T cells were regarded as lower bounds and as underestimates.

To prepare the library, 5' RACE was applied. The instrument was an Illumina HiSeq 2500. A second PCR of 7 to 11 cycles was run with a J-beta primer mix and a sample-barcoded 5' primer. A template-switch 5' adaptor carrying 12 random nucleotides introduced a unique molecular identifier onto each TCR beta cDNA molecule. Each sample yielded at least 3 million CDR3-containing paired-end reads. First-strand cDNA synthesis was performed from all RNA using the Mint cDNA synthesis kit, with priming by a TRBC-specific oligonucleotide. Following uracil-DNA glycosylase treatment, all cDNA underwent a first 18-cycle PCR with the universal primers M1SS and BC2_uni_R. The published analysis was carried out like this. For normalization, 1 million high-quality reads, each with a distinct molecular identifier, were randomly selected from each sample. Reads sharing molecular identifiers were discarded rather than binned into consensus sequences. MiTCR, with a Q25 quality threshold and the strictest error-elimination algorithm, was used for CDR3 identification, clonotype clustering and error correction. A nonparametric unseen species model with Euler transformation was used to estimate a lower bound on total TCR beta diversity. TCRdb reprocessing: public reads trimmed at Q25 with fastp, clones called with MiXCR, in-frame beta chains kept. Every CDR3 protein is listed once, alongside the most common genes and DNA of its rows. These V and J calls derive from TCRdb rather than the authors' analysis. The sample yields about 730,000 distinct CDR3 sequences; approximately 43% were counted once. The ten largest clones take up approximately 22% of the sample.

Systemically healthy Caucasian individuals from Russia, around 39 in total and aged about 6 to 90 years, were included as donors. Roughly 9 milliliters of peripheral blood were drawn from each donor into EDTA-treated Vacutainer tubes. PBMCs were isolated by Ficoll-Paque density-gradient centrifugation, with at least 7 million obtained per sample. Total RNA was extracted from PBMCs with Trizol reagent, with at least 6 micrograms obtained per sample. For every donor, an aliquot of PBMCs went through flow cytometry to measure the percentages of naive CD45RAhigh/CD27high T cells. Remarks on this clonotype: Its antigen is currently not known. Qualities for individual bases were not recorded, and no much larger clone is one base off.

Including cysteine and phenylalanine, the CDR3 has 14 amino acids. Just CDR3 DNA is preserved here, 42 bases in frame from base 1. V is cut by 7 bases and J by 2 bases, and the space between the germline ends is 12 bases. The CDR1 and CDR2 encoded by the germline V gene are SNHLY and FYNNEI. The sequence is built from TRBV2 and TRBJ1-5; a confident D gene designation cannot be given. Input material: blood. This receptor was obtained from a woman in her fifties or sixties in good health. The bases read TGTGCCAGCAAATTGGCCGGGGGCAATCAGCCCCAGCATTTT. The translation is CASKLAGGNQPQHF.